The 5 T cell receptor beta chains below all came from one sample that was sequenced in a study of T cells in Graves' hyperthyroidism and ophthalmopathy. Authors of the study amplified TCR beta CDR3 regions from RNA transcripts. The HTBI set primed first-round TCR CDR3 RT-PCR. TCRdb re-derived calls from the multiplex PCR reads in MiXCR, one entry per CDR3 protein. The table lists approximately 870,000 distinct CDR3 sequences, about two fifths of them singletons. Sequencing was done on a sample of blood. All receptors come from a man younger than 35 with Graves' hyperthyroidism.

This clonotype has a count of ten or more. V usage is TRBV29-1 and J usage is TRBJ2-5; perhaps TRBD1 as D (6 bases). From germline, CDR1 is SQVTM and CDR2 ANQGSEA. This CDR3 comprises 14 residues. Trimming pared 4 bases from V and 5 bases from J, leaving 17 bases between. The CDR3 sequence is CSVALLTGGETQYF. For the CDR3, the DNA is TGCAGCGTTGCCTTACTGACAGGCGGGGAGACCCAGTACTTC.

The J gene is TRBJ2-7, the V gene TRBV7-2; 8 bases map to TRBD1. This CDR3 is 14 amino acids long. V was pared by 4 bases and J by 7 bases, with 9 bases of the junction left unmatched. CDR1 SGHTA and CDR2 FQGNSA come from the germline V gene. The CDR3 sequence: CASSSTQGAREQYF. In nucleotides, the CDR3 is TGTGCCAGCAGCTCGACCCAGGGGGCCCGAGAGCAGTACTTC.

The chain is built from TRBV4-1 and TRBJ2-7, with a tentative D call TRBD2 (6 bases). Germline assignment: CDR1 MGHRA and CDR2 YSYEKL. CDR3 length: 14 amino acids. V was pared by 0 bases and J by 4 bases, with 10 bases between. CDR3 region: CASSQDLALYEQYF. The CDR3 nucleotides are TGCGCCAGCAGCCAAGATCTAGCGTTATACGAGCAGTACTTC.

The V and J genes are TRBV7-9 and TRBJ2-7; 8 bases are a match to TRBD2. Trimming took 6 bases from V and 5 from J; bases not matched to a gene: 15. The CDR3 loop spans 16 amino acids. Looked up from germline, CDR1 is SEHNR and CDR2 is FQNEAQ (reference sequence). The CDR3 here is CASSPILGERENEQYF. CDR3 coding DNA: TGTGCCAGCAGTCCGATCCTAGGCGAGCGGGAGAACGAGCAGTACTTC.

The CDR3 here is CATYDGDEKLFF. The CDR3 coding sequence is TGTGCCACTTATGATGGGGATGAAAAACTGTTTTTT. The V call is TRBV10-3, the J call TRBJ1-4; D is unclear. V was cut by 10 bases and J by 6 bases, with 12 bases left in between. CDR1 is ENHRY, CDR2 SYGVKD, per germline. This CDR3 contains 12 residues.